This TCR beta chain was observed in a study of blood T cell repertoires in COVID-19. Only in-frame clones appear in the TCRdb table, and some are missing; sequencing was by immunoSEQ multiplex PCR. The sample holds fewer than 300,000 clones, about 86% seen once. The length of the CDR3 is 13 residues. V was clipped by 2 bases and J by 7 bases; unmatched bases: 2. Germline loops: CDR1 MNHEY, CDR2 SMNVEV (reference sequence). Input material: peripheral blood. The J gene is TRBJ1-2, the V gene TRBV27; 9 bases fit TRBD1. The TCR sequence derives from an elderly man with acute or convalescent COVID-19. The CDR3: CASSLGTGSGYTF. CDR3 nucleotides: TGTGCCAGCAGTTTAGGGACAGGGTCTGGCTACACCTTC.